This T cell receptor beta chain derives from a study of identical twins. Points on this clonotype: The antigen is undetermined.

cDNA carried unique molecular identifiers, and a universal primer site was added by template switching. TCRdb re-called the 5' RACE reads through MiXCR, storing one row per CDR3 protein. The table shows under 400,000 distinct CDR3 sequences, with 7% to 9.5% occurring only once. Study-wide results and limits: Cross-sectional statistical analysis, not tracking of the same donors, underpinned the conclusions. Models predicted too little out-of-frame TCR alpha sharing in monozygotic twins. Whereas memory repertoires showed no such difference, abundant cord blood beta clonotypes carried fewer insertions.

Sequenced: naive T cells sorted from blood. The sequence was collected from a woman aged 45 to 65 in good health.

CDR3 DNA sequence: TGTGCCACCAGGGATGGCTACACCTTC. Amino acids: CATRDGYTF. The chain links TRBV24-1 to TRBJ1-2, with no clear D. Per the germline V gene, CDR1 is KGHDR and CDR2 is SFDVKD. The CDR3 length is 9 residues. V lost 7 bases and J lost 6, with 2 bases in between.